This is a list of T cell receptor beta chains from one sample in a study of OX40 agonist ivuxolimab in advanced cancers. The table came from immunoSEQ multiplex PCR; TCRdb's copy has only in-frame clones and leaves some out. Altogether about 40,000 clones are present, 88% being singletons, with the ten largest covering 20% to 30%. The material was CD4+ or CD8+ T cells sorted from blood, obtained in a trial of the OX40 agonist ivuxolimab. The receptors were gathered from an adult with an advanced solid tumor such as melanoma, head and neck, liver or kidney cancer. CDR3s include the opening cysteine and the closing phenylalanine or tryptophan. Each record gives: CDR3 protein, CDR3 DNA, D gene, clone size, V gene, J gene. A D gene is named only where the DNA matches it firmly. The size field is filled for only some rows; it gives once, few, many or a size class.

cdr3_aa: CASSLFRSSNQPQHF
cdr3_nt: TGTGCCAGCAGCCTCTTCAGAAGCAGCAATCAGCCCCAGCATTTT
d_call: -
clone_size: -
v_call: TRBV9
j_call: TRBJ1-5

cdr3_aa: CASSVLAGGPYEQFF
cdr3_nt: TGTGCCAGCAGCGTCCTAGCGGGAGGGCCCTATGAGCAGTTCTTC
d_call: TRBD2
clone_size: -
v_call: TRBV7-3
j_call: TRBJ2-1

cdr3_aa: CASSYGVDYEQYF
cdr3_nt: TGTGCCAGCAGTTACGGGGTCGACTACGAGCAGTACTTC
d_call: -
clone_size: -
v_call: TRBV6-6
j_call: TRBJ2-7

cdr3_aa: CASSLWSRAGSYEQYF
cdr3_nt: TGTGCCAGCAGTTTATGGTCCAGGGCGGGTTCCTACGAGCAGTACTTC
d_call: -
clone_size: -
v_call: TRBV27
j_call: TRBJ2-7

cdr3_aa: CASWGGSYEQYF
cdr3_nt: TGTGCATCTTGGGGGGGGTCCTACGAGCAGTACTTC
d_call: TRBD2
clone_size: -
v_call: TRBV30
j_call: TRBJ2-7

cdr3_aa: CATKQGFSGNTIYF
cdr3_nt: TGTGCCACCAAACAGGGCTTCTCTGGAAACACCATATATTTT
d_call: -
clone_size: -
v_call: TRBV19
j_call: TRBJ1-3

cdr3_aa: CASSYGGKADTQYF
cdr3_nt: TGTGCCAGCAGTTACGGCGGGAAGGCAGATACGCAGTATTTT
d_call: -
clone_size: -
v_call: TRBV6-5
j_call: TRBJ2-3

cdr3_aa: CASGLGRGGLLSGANVLTF
cdr3_nt: TGTGCTAGTGGTTTGGGACGGGGCGGGTTACTCTCTGGGGCCAACGTCCTGACTTTC
d_call: -
clone_size: -
v_call: TRBV12-5
j_call: TRBJ2-6

cdr3_aa: CASSTTGTAKETQYF
cdr3_nt: TGTGCCAGCAGCACAACCGGGACAGCGAAAGAGACCCAGTACTTC
d_call: TRBD1
clone_size: -
v_call: TRBV7-9
j_call: TRBJ2-5

cdr3_aa: CASSPGTLYLNSPLHF
cdr3_nt: TGTGCCAGCAGCCCCGGGACACTTTACCTTAATTCACCCCTCCACTTT
d_call: -
clone_size: -
v_call: TRBV7-8
j_call: TRBJ1-6

cdr3_aa: CASSLDYWGTPTYEQYF
cdr3_nt: TGTGCCAGCAGCTTAGATTATTGGGGGACACCAACCTACGAGCAGTACTTC
d_call: -
clone_size: once
v_call: TRBV7-2
j_call: TRBJ2-7

cdr3_aa: CASSLLRGTEAFF
cdr3_nt: TGTGCCAGCAGCTTATTAAGGGGTACTGAAGCTTTCTTT
d_call: -
clone_size: -
v_call: TRBV7-2
j_call: TRBJ1-1

cdr3_aa: CASSPGTGDTEAFF
cdr3_nt: TGTGCCAGCAGCCCCGGGACAGGGGACACTGAAGCTTTCTTT
d_call: TRBD1
clone_size: -
v_call: TRBV7-6
j_call: TRBJ1-1

cdr3_aa: CASGRGHEQYF
cdr3_nt: TGTGCCAGCGGCAGGGGTCACGAGCAGTACTTC
d_call: -
clone_size: once
v_call: TRBV7-9
j_call: TRBJ2-7

cdr3_aa: CASEWGSETQYF
cdr3_nt: TGTGCCAGCGAGTGGGGGTCCGAGACCCAGTACTTC
d_call: -
clone_size: -
v_call: TRBV2
j_call: TRBJ2-5

cdr3_aa: CASSQGGEYEQYF
cdr3_nt: TGTGCCAGCAGCCAAGGGGGGGAGTACGAGCAGTACTTC
d_call: -
clone_size: -
v_call: TRBV14
j_call: TRBJ2-7

cdr3_aa: CASSLQGTYTEAFF
cdr3_nt: TGTGCCAGCAGTTTACAGGGGACCTACACTGAAGCTTTCTTT
d_call: TRBD1
clone_size: -
v_call: TRBV6-5
j_call: TRBJ1-1